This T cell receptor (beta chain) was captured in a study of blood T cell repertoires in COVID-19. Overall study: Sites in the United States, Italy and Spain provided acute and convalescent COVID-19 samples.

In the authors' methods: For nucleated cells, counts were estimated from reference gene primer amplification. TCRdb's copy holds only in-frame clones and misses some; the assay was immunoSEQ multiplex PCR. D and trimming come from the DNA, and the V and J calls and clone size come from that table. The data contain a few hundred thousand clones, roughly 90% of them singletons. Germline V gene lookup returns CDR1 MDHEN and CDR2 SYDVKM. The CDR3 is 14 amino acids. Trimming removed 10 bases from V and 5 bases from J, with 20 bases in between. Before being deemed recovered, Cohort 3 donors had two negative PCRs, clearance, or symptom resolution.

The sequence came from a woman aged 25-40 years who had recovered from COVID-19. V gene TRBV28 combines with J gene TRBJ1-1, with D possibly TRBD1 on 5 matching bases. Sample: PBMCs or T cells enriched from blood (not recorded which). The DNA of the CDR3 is TGTGCCACCGTTCCAGGGAAACTGAGGACTGAAGCTTTCTTT. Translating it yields CATVPGKLRTEAFF.